This TCR beta chain originates from a study of blood T cell repertoires in COVID-19. Study details: COVID-19 samples from acute and convalescent phases originated in the United States, Italy and Spain. Sample material is recorded as cDNA or gDNA derived from T cells, B-cell-depleted T cells, or PBMCs.

V shed 2 bases, J shed 5 bases, and the junction held 5 bases outside the gene matches. This CDR3 region has 15 residues. Per the germline V gene, CDR1 is SEHNR and CDR2 is FQNEAQ (reference sequence). Original handling: Reference gene primer amplification gave estimated nucleated cell counts. Profiled with immunoSEQ multiplex PCR; TCRdb holds only in-frame clones, not every one. The V and J calls and clone size are taken from that table; D and trimming were inferred from the DNA. Here the sample spans roughly 260,000 clones, roughly 86% being singletons. The source material was peripheral blood. The chain recombines TRBV7-9 with TRBJ2-7; TRBD2 matches at 11 bases. The receptor was isolated from a woman aged 45-65 years with acute or convalescent COVID-19. DNA for the CDR3: TGTGCCAGCAGCTTAACCGGGACTAGCGGAGACGAGCAGTACTTC. Protein: CASSLTGTSGDEQYF.